This TCR beta chain was identified during a study of blood T cell repertoires in COVID-19. Study at large: Samples taken during acute and convalescent COVID-19 were collected in the United States, Italy and Spain. Sample material is recorded as cDNA or gDNA derived from T cells, B-cell-depleted T cells, or PBMCs.

Authors' data handling: Estimates of nucleated cell counts were drawn from the amplification of reference gene primers. Produced via immunoSEQ multiplex PCR; TCRdb's table is partial and in-frame only. V and J calls and clone size are given by that table; D and trimming were obtained from the DNA. This table has about 280,000 clones, 70% to 90% appearing once. Germline V gene sequence: CDR1 SGHRS, CDR2 YFSETQ. V was clipped by 0 bases and J by 6 bases; unmatched bases: 0. This CDR3 has 14 residues. Comments on this clone: In the same sample, other DNA sequences code for this CDR3.

Source material: peripheral blood. The TCR comes from a man aged 45-65 years with active or convalescent COVID-19. The gene calls are TRBV5-1 and TRBJ1-6, with TRBD1 identical over 7 bases. The CDR3 nucleotides read TGCGCCAGCAGCTTGGGACAGGGTAATTCACCCCTCCACTTT. It encodes CASSLGQGNSPLHF. Variable domain in full (rest from reference TRBV5-1 and TRBJ1-6): KAGVTQTPRYLIKTRGQQVTLSCSPISGHRSVSWYQQTPGQGLQFLFEYFSETQRNKGNFPGRFSGRQFSNSRSEMNVSTLELGDSALYLCASSLGQGNSPLHFGNGTRLTVT.